The 17 T cell receptor beta chains in this list originate from one sample, sequenced in a study of T-cell reconstitution after alpha-beta-depleted transplantation in children. Preparation of the TCRbeta library involved a method that used unique molecular identifiers. Via MiXCR, TCRdb re-called the PCR reads, giving one row per CDR3 protein. Of about 580,000 distinct CDR3 sequences in the sample, 25% to 30% were seen once. Sequencing was performed on PBMCs, taken before TCRalphabeta/CD19-depleted stem cell transplant. The receptor source for this set is a boy under three years old with Wiskott-Aldrich syndrome, due to receive a stem cell transplant.

The chain combines TRBV20-1 with TRBJ2-2; the match to TRBD1 covers 8 bases. The CDR3 extends over 16 amino acids. The V gene end was trimmed by 1 base and the J gene end by 2 bases; junction bases not matched to a gene: 6. From germline, CDR1 is DFQATT and CDR2 SNEGSKA (reference sequence). CDR3 in amino acids: CSARVAGGINTGELFF. CDR3 nucleotides: TGCAGTGCTAGAGTGGCAGGGGGCATAAACACCGGGGAGCTGTTTTTT.

The chain joins TRBV20-1 to TRBJ1-1, with a weak D call TRBD1 (6 bases). Per germline, CDR1 DFQATT and CDR2 SNEGSKA (reference sequence). The V end lost 3 bases, the J end lost 2 bases, and 16 bases lay between the germline ends. The CDR3 contains 15 residues. The CDR3 coding sequence is TGCAGTGCTAGTTCGGCCAGGGGATCTAACACTGAAGCTTTCTTT. Residues: CSASSARGSNTEAFF.

This clonotype was counted only a few times. This chain uses TRBV20-1 with TRBJ2-5, with D perhaps TRBD1 (5 bases). This CDR3 has 14 amino acids. Germline values: CDR1 DFQATT, CDR2 SNEGSKA (reference sequence). V gave up 0 bases and J gave up 2 bases, with 10 bases separating them. The DNA for the CDR3 is TGCAGTGCTAGAGATAGAACAGGTCAAGAGACCCAGTACTTC. Translation gives CSARDRTGQETQYF.

The chain employs TRBV5-1 and TRBJ2-1; 7 bases align to TRBD2. The CDR3 extends over 18 amino acids. Germline lookup yields CDR1 SGHRS and CDR2 YFSETQ. J was trimmed by 0 bases and V by 0 bases; bases with no gene match: 9. CDR3 DNA sequence: TGCGCCAGCAGCTTGGTTTCTAGCGGTCTTAGCTCCTACAATGAGCAGTTCTTC. It translates to CASSLVSSGLSSYNEQFF.

This clonotype was picked up a small number of times. The chain combines TRBV7-2 with TRBJ2-7, with D perhaps TRBD1 or TRBD2 (5 bases each). V was cut by 3 bases and J by 3 bases, with 9 bases left in between. The CDR3 covers 13 residues. Germline V lookup: CDR1 SGHTA, CDR2 FQGNSA. As DNA, the CDR3 is TGTGCCAGCAGCTTTCTGGGGGTCTACGAGCAGTACTTC. This gives the protein CASSFLGVYEQYF.

This clonotype was detected only once. This chain uses TRBV5-1 with TRBJ2-2, with D possibly being TRBD1 (6 bases). Trimming shortened V by 3 bases and J by 0 bases, and 9 bases separated the two germline ends. CDR1 is SGHRS, CDR2 YFSETQ, per germline. The CDR3 contains 15 residues. CDR3 sequence reads: CASSYTGTNTGELFF. The DNA of the CDR3 is TGCGCCAGCAGCTATACAGGGACGAACACCGGGGAGCTGTTTTTT.

This clonotype was detected a few times. This chain joins TRBV5-1 and TRBJ2-2; 9 bases map to TRBD2. J gave up 5 bases and V 5 bases, and 13 bases lay outside the gene matches. The CDR3 length is 17 residues. Germline loops: CDR1 SGHRS, CDR2 YFSETQ. CDR3 DNA sequence: TGCGCCAGCAGTCCGACTAGCGGAGGAGTGGGGACCGGGGAGCTGTTTTTT. Translated, it gives CASSPTSGGVGTGELFF.

This clonotype turned up a few times. The V gene is TRBV3-1, the J gene TRBJ2-5, with 7 bases aligning to TRBD1. Germline values: CDR1 LGHDT, CDR2 YNNKEL (reference sequence). The ends lost 4 bases at V and 2 bases at J; junction bases unmatched: 10. There are 16 residues in the CDR3. CDR3 sequence reads: CASSRHPGQIQETQYF. CDR3 DNA sequence: TGTGCCAGCAGCCGGCACCCGGGACAGATTCAAGAGACCCAGTACTTC.

This clonotype was seen more than once but under ten times. The chain employs TRBV5-1 and TRBJ1-1; 10 nucleotides line up with TRBD1. The CDR3 runs 16 residues. Losses at the gene ends were 4 bases for V and 2 bases for J; bases not matched to a gene: 8. CDR1 SGHRS and CDR2 YFSETQ come from the germline V gene. The CDR3 region is CASSTGTGVLNTEAFF. CDR3 nucleotides: TGCGCCAGCAGCACCGGGACAGGGGTCTTAAACACTGAAGCTTTCTTT.

J is TRBJ2-1 and V is TRBV29-1; D remains unclear. Germline CDR1 SQVTM, CDR2 ANQGSEA. V lost 1 base to trimming and J lost 6 bases, with 16 bases between them. This CDR3 spans 15 amino acids. CDR3 sequence (DNA): TGCAGCGTTGAAGTAGTAAGAGGAGACGCCAATGAGCAGTTCTTC. Residues: CSVEVVRGDANEQFF.

The chain links TRBV11-2 to TRBJ1-2; a weak D match, TRBD1 (6 bases). In germline, CDR1 is SGHAT, CDR2 FQNNGV. The ends were cut back, 2 bases at V and 6 bases at J, with 13 bases in the middle. CDR3 length: 14 residues. CDR3: CASSLFSGQNGYTF. In nucleotides, the CDR3 is TGTGCCAGCAGCTTATTTTCAGGACAGAATGGCTACACCTTC.

This clonotype appeared a single time. Relative to the germline gene, one junction end is altered; a read error may explain this. This chain connects TRBV27 to TRBJ2-3, with D perhaps matching TRBD2 (5 bases). This CDR3 contains 15 residues. CDR1 and CDR2 from the germline V gene are MNHEY and SMNVEV (reference sequence). The CDR3: CASSLSRASTDTHYF. The CDR3 nucleotides are TGTGCCAGCAGTTTATCGAGGGCTAGCACAGATACGCATTATTTT.

This chain uses TRBV7-2 with TRBJ2-1; D call uncertain. Trimming pared 4 bases from V and 8 bases from J, leaving 9 bases between. The CDR3 extends over 12 amino acids. CDR1 and CDR2 from the germline V gene are SGHTA and FQGNSA. The CDR3 loop is CASSWIWDEQFF. DNA for the CDR3: TGTGCCAGCAGCTGGATTTGGGATGAGCAGTTCTTC.

This clonotype was counted only a few times. This chain links TRBV7-8 with TRBJ2-3, with 10 positions matching TRBD2. Germline trimming cut 0 bases from V and 2 bases from J; bases unmatched to any gene: 5. The CDR3 has 17 residues. Germline V lookup: CDR1 SGHVS, CDR2 FQNEAQ. The CDR3: CASSLAKLAGDTDTQYF. The CDR3 nucleotides are TGTGCCAGCAGCTTAGCTAAGCTAGCGGGGGACACAGATACGCAGTATTTT.

The gene calls are TRBV19 and TRBJ2-2, with D perhaps matching TRBD2 (5 bases). In germline, CDR1 is LNHDA, CDR2 SQIVND (reference sequence). This CDR3 spans 14 amino acids. The ends were cut back, 7 bases at V and 4 bases at J, with 13 bases in the middle. The CDR3 DNA is TGTGCCAGTACCATAAATAGCGTCACCGGGGAGCTGTTTTTT. Translating gives CASTINSVTGELFF.

This clonotype showed up many times. This sequence joins TRBV7-9 and TRBJ2-1, with D uncertain. Germline-derived CDR1 and CDR2 are SEHNR and FQNEAQ (reference sequence). The CDR3 is made up of 11 amino acids. The germline V and J ends were trimmed by 5 bases and 7 bases, with 6 bases remaining between them. DNA for the CDR3: TGTGCCAGCAGCCCCCGTAATGAGCAGTTCTTC. Amino acids: CASSPRNEQFF.

This clonotype has a handful of counts. This chain links TRBV24-1 with TRBJ2-1; 8 bases are shared with TRBD2. Unmatched junction bases numbered 5, after V lost 1 base and J lost 4 bases. Germline V gives CDR1 KGHDR, CDR2 SFDVKD. The length of the CDR3 is 16 residues. The DNA for the CDR3 is TGTGCCACCAGTGATTTAAGACCTAGCGGGTACAATGAGCAGTTCTTC. As protein: CATSDLRPSGYNEQFF.